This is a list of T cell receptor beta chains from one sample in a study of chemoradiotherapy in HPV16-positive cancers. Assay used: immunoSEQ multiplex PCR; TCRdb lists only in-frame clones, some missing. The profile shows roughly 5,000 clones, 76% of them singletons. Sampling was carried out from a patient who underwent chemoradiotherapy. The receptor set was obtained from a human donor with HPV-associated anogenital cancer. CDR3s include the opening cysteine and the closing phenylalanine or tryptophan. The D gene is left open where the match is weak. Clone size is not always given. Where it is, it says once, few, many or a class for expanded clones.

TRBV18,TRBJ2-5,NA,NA,CASSPGFSPQETQYF,TGTGCCAGCTCACCAGGGTTCTCCCCCCAAGAGACCCAGTACTTC
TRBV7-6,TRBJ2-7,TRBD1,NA,CASSLDRETYEQYF,TGTGCCAGCAGCCTGGACAGGGAAACCTACGAGCAGTACTTC
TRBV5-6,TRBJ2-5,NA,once,CASSLQGSSVQETQYF,TGTGCCAGCAGCTTGCAGGGATCGTCGGTCCAAGAGACCCAGTACTTC
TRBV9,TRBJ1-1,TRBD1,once,CASSSQGAGAFF,TGTGCCAGCAGCTCACAGGGGGCGGGAGCTTTCTTT
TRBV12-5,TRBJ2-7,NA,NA,CASGLGYEQYF,TGTGCTAGTGGTTTGGGCTACGAGCAGTACTTC
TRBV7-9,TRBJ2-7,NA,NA,CASSLRTSTNYEQYF,TGTGCCAGCAGCTTAAGGACTTCCACCAACTACGAGCAGTACTTC
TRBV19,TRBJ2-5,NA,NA,CASTSGTSLGETQYF,TGTGCCAGTACTTCCGGGACATCGCTGGGGGAGACCCAGTACTTC
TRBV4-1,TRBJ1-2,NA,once,CASSQVGSRSYTF,TGCGCCAGCAGCCAGGTAGGCTCGAGGAGCTACACCTTC
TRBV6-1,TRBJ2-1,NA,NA,CASSETRSTIYNEQFF,TGTGCCAGCAGTGAAACCCGGAGCACTATCTACAATGAGCAGTTCTTC
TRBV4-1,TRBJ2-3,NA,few,CASSHDRLSTDTQYF,TGCGCCAGCAGCCACGACAGGCTTAGCACAGATACGCAGTATTTT
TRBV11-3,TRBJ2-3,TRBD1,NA,CASSLIEPGQLITDTQYF,TGTGCCAGCAGCTTGATCGAACCGGGACAGCTAATAACAGATACGCAGTATTTT
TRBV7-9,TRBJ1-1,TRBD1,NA,CASSFDRGPAFF,TGTGCCAGCAGCTTTGACAGGGGGCCAGCTTTCTTT
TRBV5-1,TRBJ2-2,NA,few,CASSFQVNTGELFF,TGCGCCAGCAGTTTCCAAGTAAACACCGGGGAGCTGTTTTTT
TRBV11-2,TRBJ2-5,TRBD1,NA,CASSLYTRGGRGRETQYF,TGTGCCAGCAGCTTATACACGCGGGGTGGCAGGGGGCGAGAGACCCAGTACTTC
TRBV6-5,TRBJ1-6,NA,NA,CASRRANSPLHF,TGTGCCAGCAGAAGAGCTAATTCACCCCTCCACTTT
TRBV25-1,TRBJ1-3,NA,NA,CASSEVGGVGNTIYF,TGTGCCAGCAGTGAGGTGGGGGGCGTTGGAAACACCATATATTTT
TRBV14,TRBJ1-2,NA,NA,CASSQGFETHF,TGTGCCAGCAGCCAAGGTTTCGAGACACACTTC
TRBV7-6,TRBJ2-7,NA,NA,CASSRAQGEQYF,TGTGCCAGCAGCCGAGCTCAGGGAGAGCAGTACTTC
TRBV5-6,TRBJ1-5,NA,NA,CASSLGQINQPQHF,TGTGCCAGCAGCTTGGGTCAGATTAATCAGCCCCAGCATTTT
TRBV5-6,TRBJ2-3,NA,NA,CASSLGGRHGTAFTDTQYF,TGTGCCAGCAGCCTGGGGGGGCGACACGGGACAGCGTTCACAGATACGCAGTATTTT
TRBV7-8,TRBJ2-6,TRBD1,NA,CASSLGGRGRSGANVLTF,TGTGCCAGCAGCTTAGGGGGCAGGGGGCGATCTGGGGCCAACGTCCTGACTTTC
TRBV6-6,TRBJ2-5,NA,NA,CASSSRVELTQYF,TGTGCCAGCAGTTCCAGGGTTGAATTGACCCAGTACTTC
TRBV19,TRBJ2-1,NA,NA,CASSIRLEDNEQFF,TGTGCCAGTAGTATTAGGCTAGAGGACAATGAGCAGTTCTTC
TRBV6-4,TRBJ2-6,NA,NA,CASSDSAGSGANVLTF,TGTGCCAGCAGTGATTCCGCTGGCTCTGGGGCCAACGTCCTGACTTTC
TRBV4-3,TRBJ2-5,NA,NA,CASSQTVAETQYF,TGCGCCAGCAGCCAAACCGTGGCCGAGACCCAGTACTTC
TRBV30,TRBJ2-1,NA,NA,CAWSAYYNEQFF,TGTGCCTGGAGTGCCTACTACAATGAGCAGTTCTTC
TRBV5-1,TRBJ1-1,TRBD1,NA,CASSQGQGSTEAFF,TGCGCCAGCAGCCAAGGACAGGGAAGCACTGAAGCTTTCTTT
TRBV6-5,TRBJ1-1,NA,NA,CASSYSSLGDTEAFF,TGTGCCAGCAGTTACTCGTCATTAGGAGACACTGAAGCTTTCTTT
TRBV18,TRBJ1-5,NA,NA,CASSPDSSNQPQHF,TGTGCCAGCTCACCCGACTCAAGCAATCAGCCCCAGCATTTT
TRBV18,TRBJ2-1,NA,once,CASSPGRNEQFF,TGTGCCAGCTCACCAGGGCGCAATGAGCAGTTCTTC
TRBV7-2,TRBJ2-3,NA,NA,CASSLALRGFTDTQYF,TGTGCCAGCAGCTTAGCGTTGCGGGGATTCACAGATACGCAGTATTTT
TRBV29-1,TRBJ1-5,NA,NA,CSVDRGEGQPQHF,TGCAGCGTTGATAGAGGGGAGGGACAGCCCCAGCATTTT
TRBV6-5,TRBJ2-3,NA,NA,CASSFQGGGTDTQYF,TGTGCCAGCAGTTTTCAAGGTGGGGGCACAGATACGCAGTATTTT
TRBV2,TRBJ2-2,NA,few,CASFNTGELFF,TGTGCCAGCTTTAACACCGGGGAGCTGTTTTTT
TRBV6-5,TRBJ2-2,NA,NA,CASTIGGLGTGELFF,TGTGCCAGCACCATAGGGGGGCTCGGCACCGGGGAGCTGTTTTTT
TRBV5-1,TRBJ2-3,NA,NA,CASSLDVNRPDTQYF,TGCGCCAGCAGCTTGGACGTTAATAGGCCCGATACGCAGTATTTT
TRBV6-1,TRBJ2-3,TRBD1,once,CASRDRGRSTDTQYF,TGTGCCAGCAGGGACAGGGGGCGGTCCACAGATACGCAGTATTTT
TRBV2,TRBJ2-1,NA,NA,CASRREGTSKNEQFF,TGTGCCAGCAGAAGGGAAGGGACATCTAAGAATGAGCAGTTCTTC
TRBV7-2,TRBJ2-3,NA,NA,CASSFQPGGDTQYF,TGTGCCAGCAGCTTTCAACCGGGCGGAGATACGCAGTATTTT
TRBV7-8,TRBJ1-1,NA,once,CASTRIGGTNTEAFF,TGTGCCAGCACCCGTATCGGGGGAACGAACACTGAAGCTTTCTTT
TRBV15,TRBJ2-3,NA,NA,CATSRDRTLTDTQYF,TGTGCCACCAGCAGAGATAGGACCCTCACAGATACGCAGTATTTT
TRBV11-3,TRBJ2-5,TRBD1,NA,CASSLSPPGQGPQETQYF,TGTGCCAGCAGCTTATCCCCCCCGGGACAGGGGCCGCAAGAGACCCAGTACTTC
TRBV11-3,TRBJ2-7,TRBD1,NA,CASRQVRDSPYEQYF,TGTGCCAGCAGGCAAGTCCGGGACAGCCCCTACGAGCAGTACTTC
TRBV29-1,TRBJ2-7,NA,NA,CSVVDSNYEQYF,TGCAGCGTTGTTGACAGCAACTACGAGCAGTACTTC
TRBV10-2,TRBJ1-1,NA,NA,CASSEGAENTEAFF,TGCGCCAGCAGTGAGGGGGCCGAAAACACTGAAGCTTTCTTT
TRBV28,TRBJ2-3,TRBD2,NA,CASSPVLAGAFLISTDTQYF,TGTGCCAGCAGTCCCGTTCTAGCGGGGGCCTTCCTGATCAGCACAGATACGCAGTATTTT
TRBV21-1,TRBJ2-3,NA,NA,CASSSPQGTDTQYF,TGTGCCAGCAGCTCGCCTCAGGGAACAGATACGCAGTATTTT
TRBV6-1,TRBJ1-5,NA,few,CASATDRPNQPQHF,TGTGCCAGCGCCACAGACCGACCCAATCAGCCCCAGCATTTT
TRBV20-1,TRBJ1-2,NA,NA,CSANNRDGYTF,TGCAGTGCAAACAACAGGGACGGCTACACCTTC
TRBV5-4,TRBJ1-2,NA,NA,CASSLIQTRTFVSGGGYTF,TGTGCCAGCAGCCTGATCCAGACGAGAACATTCGTCAGTGGCGGCGGCTACACCTTC
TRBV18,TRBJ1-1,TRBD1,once,CASSPAVSGQQNTEAFF,TGTGCCAGCTCACCAGCGGTATCGGGACAGCAGAACACTGAAGCTTTCTTT
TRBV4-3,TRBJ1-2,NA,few,CASSQDRDVDGYTF,TGCGCCAGCAGCCAAGATAGGGACGTTGATGGCTACACCTTC
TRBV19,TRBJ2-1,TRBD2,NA,CASNPGTSLINEQFF,TGTGCCAGTAACCCCGGGACTAGCCTTATTAATGAGCAGTTCTTC
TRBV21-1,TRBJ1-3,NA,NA,CASSNPSQRPYF,TGTGCCAGCAGCAACCCGTCCCAAAGACCATATTTT